The 16 T cell receptor beta chains listed next were all sequenced from one sample in a study of T cell responses to AZD1222 COVID-19 vaccine. The data were produced by immunoSEQ multiplex PCR, yet TCRdb's version contains in-frame clones alone and is incomplete. The sample holds 95,000 to 150,000 clones, around 87% seen once. This specimen was peripheral blood, taken on day 0 of AZD1222 vaccination. These receptors were collected from an adult in good health.

The chain is built from TRBV19 and TRBJ1-4, with 7 bases aligning to TRBD1. Germline-derived CDR1 and CDR2 are LNHDA and SQIVND (reference sequence). The CDR3 extends over 15 amino acids. The V and J ends lost 6 bases and 7 bases, in that order; junction bases with no gene match: 11. Here the CDR3 DNA reads TGTGCCAGTAGCCCAGGGGGGACAAGAGGTGAAAAACTGTTTTTT. It specifies CASSPGGTRGEKLFF.

The genes are TRBV5-1 and TRBJ1-6; D possibly corresponds to TRBD1 (5 bases). The CDR3 loop spans 15 amino acids. The V end lost 0 bases, the J end lost 5 bases, and 9 bases lay between the germline ends. The germline gives CDR1 SGHRS, CDR2 YFSETQ. For the CDR3, the DNA is TGCGCCAGCAGCTTGGCTGGGACCGATAATTCACCCCTCCACTTT. This encodes CASSLAGTDNSPLHF.

Comment on this clone: Other DNA sequences from this sample encode an identical CDR3 as well. The chain carries TRBV9 and TRBJ1-2; perhaps TRBD1 as D (5 bases). The V gene's germline CDR1 is SGDLS and CDR2 YYNGEE. The CDR3 sequence is 14 residues long. Trimming cost V 4 bases and J 0 bases, with 10 bases left between them. CDR3 sequence reads: CASSPGAANYGYTF. As DNA, the CDR3 is TGTGCCAGCAGCCCCGGGGCAGCTAACTATGGCTACACCTTC.

The gene calls are TRBV2 and TRBJ2-3, with 7 nucleotides matching TRBD2. V trimming: 6 bases; J trimming: 6 bases; junction bases outside the gene matches: 12. Per germline, CDR1 SNHLY and CDR2 FYNNEI. The CDR3 is 15 residues long. The CDR3: CASRIAALASDTQYF. The CDR3 region has the DNA TGTGCCAGCAGGATAGCGGCACTAGCGTCTGATACGCAGTATTTT.

The chain is built from TRBV3-1 (or the pseudogene TRBV3-2) and TRBJ2-5; no clear D gene. V lost 8 bases and J lost 4, with 2 bases in between. Germline CDR1 reads LGHDT; CDR2 reads YNNKEL (reference sequence). This CDR3 region has 9 residues. DNA for the CDR3: TGTGCCAGCCGAGAGACCCAGTACTTC. Protein: CASRETQYF.

This chain joins TRBV10-3 and TRBJ2-7; 10 nucleotides match TRBD1. Germline CDR1 and CDR2: ENHRY and SYGVKD. The J segment lost 4 bases and the V segment lost 5 bases, leaving 5 bases of the junction unmatched. This CDR3 region has 14 residues. CDR3 protein: CAISTTGGGYEQYF. The DNA of the CDR3 is TGTGCCATCAGTACGACAGGGGGCGGATACGAGCAGTACTTC.

J is TRBJ1-2 and V is TRBV6-5; 7 positions agree with TRBD1. The V gene end was trimmed by 6 bases and the J gene end by 6 bases; junction bases not matched to a gene: 10. Germline lookup yields CDR1 MNHEY and CDR2 SVGAGI. The CDR3 contains 14 residues. The CDR3 DNA sequence: TGTGCCAGCAGACTAAGTCAGGGGGAGGATGGCTACACCTTC. Translation: CASRLSQGEDGYTF.

V gene TRBV5-6 combines with J gene TRBJ2-5; possibly TRBD1 or TRBD2 for D (6 bases each). Trimming left V 3 bases short and J 5 bases short, with 23 bases between. The CDR3 has 17 residues. Per germline, CDR1 SGHDT and CDR2 YYEEEE. CDR3 in DNA: TGTGCCAGCAGCTCCCGGGACACCCGGGAGCGGTCGGAGACCCAGTACTTC. Its translation is CASSSRDTRERSETQYF.

J is TRBJ1-1 and V is TRBV25-1; D is perhaps TRBD1 (5 bases). Germline V gene lookup returns CDR1 MGHDK and CDR2 SYGVNS. Trimming took off 7 bases at V and 0 bases at J, with 24 bases between the two ends. The CDR3 has 18 amino acids. The CDR3 DNA is TGTGCCAGCACCTCTGGAGTGCGGGCCCGGGGGATGAACACTGAAGCTTTCTTT. Translating gives CASTSGVRARGMNTEAFF.

The chain carries TRBV5-6 and TRBJ1-2; weak D call: TRBD1 (6 bases). CDR3 length: 14 amino acids. Trimming cost V 4 bases and J 1 base, with 11 bases left between them. Looked up from germline, CDR1 is SGHDT and CDR2 is YYEEEE. The CDR3 here is CASSTLDSNYGYTF. Here the CDR3 DNA reads TGTGCCAGCAGCACACTGGACAGTAACTATGGCTACACCTTC.

The rearrangement links TRBV19 to TRBJ2-7, with TRBD1 matching 7 bases. Germline CDR1 is LNHDA and CDR2 is SQIVND (reference sequence). The CDR3 runs 15 residues. V shed 4 bases and J 2 bases; nucleotides not matched to a gene: 8. The CDR3 DNA is TGTGCCAGTAGTAAACAGGGGTTAAGTCCCTACGAGCAGTACTTC. This encodes CASSKQGLSPYEQYF.

The V and J genes are TRBV3-1 (or the pseudogene TRBV3-2) and TRBJ2-2; D possibly uses TRBD1 or TRBD2 (6 bases each). CDR3 size: 17 residues. CDR1 is LGHDT, CDR2 YNNKEL, per germline (reference sequence). The V and J ends lost 3 bases and 0 bases respectively, with 14 bases between them. The CDR3 DNA reads TGTGCCAGCAGCCAGCCGGGGGCGACTACGAACACCGGGGAGCTGTTTTTT. Its protein is CASSQPGATTNTGELFF.

V is TRBV19 and J is TRBJ2-5; no clear D. V was trimmed by 4 bases and J by 2 bases, leaving 8 bases between them. Germline V CDR1 and CDR2: LNHDA, SQIVND (reference sequence). The CDR3 runs to 13 residues. CDR3 DNA: TGTGCCAGTAGTACTTGGTCTCAAGAGACCCAGTACTTC. Translation: CASSTWSQETQYF.

The chain employs TRBV6-5 and TRBJ1-1; unclear D gene. This CDR3 comprises 15 residues. The germline gives CDR1 MNHEY, CDR2 SVGAGI. The germline V and J ends were trimmed by 5 bases and 0 bases, with 13 bases remaining between them. CDR3 bases: TGTGCCAGCAGTACCCCCCCGGGGATGAACACTGAAGCTTTCTTT. This sequence encodes CASSTPPGMNTEAFF.

The chain joins TRBV12-2 to TRBJ1-6; no DNA check was done on the table's D call, TRBD1. TRBV12-2 is a pseudogene locus. CDR3 length: 17 residues. CDR3 residues: CASRLGRDRGYQSPLHF. In DNA, the CDR3 is TGTGCAAGTCGCTTGGGCCGGGACAGGGGCTACCAATCACCCCTCCACTTT.

This clone was counted once. The chain uses TRBV6-5 and TRBJ2-1; TRBD2 aligns across 7 bases. V was pared by 6 bases and J by 8 bases, with 7 bases of the junction left unmatched. Germline V gives CDR1 MNHEY, CDR2 SVGAGI. The CDR3 contains 13 residues. The CDR3 nucleotides are TGTGCCAGCAGCCCGACTAGCTTCCATGAGCAGTTCTTC. Protein product: CASSPTSFHEQFF.